This TCR beta chain appears in the sequencing data of a study of vaccination effects on CD4 cells after COVID-19. The wider study: Early and late post-vaccination sampling was undertaken in a cohort of three convalescent patients.

Isolating CD4+ T cells followed approximately nine days of culture. The person had PCR-confirmed SARS-CoV-2 infection between March and December 2020. Participants were vaccinated with two doses of either the BNT162b2 or mRNA-1273 vaccine. Cultures got half-medium changes with IL-2 on days 3 and 7. Data came from immunoSEQ multiplex PCR; TCRdb stores just in-frame clones and leaves some out. The sample includes around 50,000 clones, around 80% of them seen just once. The CDR3 runs to 16 residues. CDR1 and CDR2 (germline): LGHDT, YNNKEL (reference sequence). V lost 4 bases and J 0 bases, leaving 12 bases between the germline ends. A note on this clone: Antigen unknown.

This clonotype was obtained from a human donor who had a prior SARS-CoV-2 infection. V usage is TRBV3-1 (or the pseudogene TRBV3-2) and J usage is TRBJ1-4, with D possibly matching TRBD1 (5 bases). The sample consisted of CD4+ T cells from PBMCs cultured without peptide, taken after COVID-19 vaccination. The CDR3 protein is CASSLGSDTTNEKLFF. DNA for the CDR3: TGTGCCAGCAGCCTAGGATCGGACACAACTAATGAAAAACTGTTTTTT.